This T cell receptor (beta chain) came from a study of CD8 T cells in Susac syndrome. Trimming pared 2 bases from V and 3 bases from J, leaving 13 bases between. The CDR3 loop spans 14 amino acids. Germline V lookup: CDR1 DFQATT, CDR2 SNEGSKA (reference sequence). After extraction with the RNeasy kit, 0.5 to 1 ug of the RNA was reverse transcribed using random hexamers. TCR beta CDR3 was amplified by immunoSEQ covering 54 Vbeta and 13 Jbeta. TCRdb re-called the immunoSEQ multiplex PCR reads through MiXCR, storing one row per CDR3 protein. The data show about 200,000 distinct CDR3 sequences, 85% to 95% seen once.

The chain employs TRBV20-1 and TRBJ1-2; D is perhaps TRBD1 (6 bases). Sequences were obtained from CD4+ T cells from PBMCs. This sequence originates from a human donor in good health. In DNA form, the CDR3 reads TGCAGTGCTAGAACAGGGTCTTCGGACTATGGCTACACCTTC. This sequence encodes CSARTGSSDYGYTF.